This T cell receptor beta chain was recorded in a study of cytomegalovirus exposure and HLA in healthy donors (dated by TCRdb to 2016 to 2017). In terms of the full investigation: In an earlier analysis of around 540 of the donors, approximately 260 Gb of sequence data and 90 million to 130 million unique TCR beta sequences from about 179 million T cells were reported. Across 398 genotyped donors of the cohort, an average of approximately 240,000 unique TCR beta nucleotide sequences per donor were sequenced, and 15% to 20% of those sequences were non-productive. Roughly 300 gigabases of sequencing data and tens of millions of unique TCR sequences were included in an early release covering about 620 HLA-typed donors. In the later analysis, no new phenotypic data were used to find candidate immune exposures; instead, reliance was placed on TCR beta sequences and their occurrence across donors. The study was designed to test whether signatures of past pathogen exposure could be identified by cataloging public T cell receptors. The study used immunosequencing to profile the T cell repertoires of some 600 subjects and linked those repertoires to cytomegalovirus serostatus. In a later genetic analysis, genome-wide SNP genotypes for about three fifths of the roughly 670 donors were used, and that subset was treated as a discovery cohort. To predict cytomegalovirus infection status, the study combined high-throughput TCR immunosequencing, statistical association of individual TCRs with disease status, and machine learning. Donor age, sex, ethnicity and CMV serostatus were compiled alongside the repertoire data. Because of strong linkage in the cohort, 5 or 6 DR-DQ haplotypes were treated as single units for association and clustering. Typing coverage varied by locus: roughly 629-640 donors for A, B, C, DRB1 and DQB1; about 520 for DQA1; over 600 for DPA1; roughly 450 for DPB1. All discovery cohort repertoires had been generated using a single sequencing platform. In a later analysis, previously published TCR beta repertoires from 666 donors were re-analyzed and high-resolution HLA genotyping was added so that TCR occurrence patterns could be studied. The genetic ancestry cluster associated with self-reported Caucasian donors included 81% of the approximately 400 genotyped donors. An earlier analysis of more than 450 of the donors used high-throughput TCR beta sequencing to judge whether each TCR beta V gene segment behaved as functional or pseudogenic. HLA typing included class I and class II loci at four-digit resolution. Along with the approximately 700-subject first cohort, a separate validation cohort of over a hundred different subjects was used.

What the authors observed across the whole study: Specific HLA alleles were associated with some 15,000 TCR beta sequences at a false discovery rate of 0.05 in a later analysis. According to a later genetic analysis, donors in an Asian-associated ancestry cluster had fewer N-insertions in productive TCRs than the approximately 670-donor mean. A few of the identified cytomegalovirus-associated TCR beta chains were confirmed in vitro to be specific for cytomegalovirus antigens. Most CMV-associated TCR beta chains appeared to be HLA-restricted in a later analysis, and the HLA associations seemed to be driven largely by CMV exposure. In both the original and validation cohorts, the classifier was reported to diagnose cytomegalovirus status with high specificity and sensitivity. The cohort was sequenced for TCR beta chains only, and without alpha or paired-chain data the features that could be detected were limited. An association between a missense DCLRE1C variant and V-gene and J-gene trimming of TCR beta chains was found in a later genetic analysis and replicated in an independent cohort. Compared with equally common non-associated chains, HLA-associated TCR beta chains in a later analysis were more clonally expanded and had lower generation probabilities. Because HLA typing was missing for some donors at each locus, association tests included only the typed subset. The sequencing pipeline was judged likely to have produced a cluster of highly shared sequence variants as a technical artifact. Because counts were too low, approximately 15 rarely observed V segments, including chromosome 9 orphons, were excluded from the earlier analysis of roughly 580 of the donors. It was suggested by the authors that the approach could potentially be generalized to other disease states and immunological phenotypes. In an earlier analysis of some 500 of the donors, most TCR beta V segments were observed in productive rearrangements about 87% or about 30% of the time, broadly matching IMGT annotations. Correlated functional status among segregating V segments might reflect linkage disequilibrium, but an unknown experimental factor could not be ruled out. In a later analysis, TCR association rates were found to vary across HLA loci, with the most associated TCRs seen for DRB1 alleles and the fewest for HLA-C alleles. The 87-base-pair reads could not distinguish some IMGT-functional V segments, including TRBV6-2 and TRBV6-3, so those segments were excluded. While some public TCRs were present in many individuals, most TCR sequences turned up only very rarely across donors. The study gave a list of 150 to 200 TCR beta chains associated with cytomegalovirus. A later analysis reported that several top co-occurrence clusters appeared linked to parvovirus B19, influenza, CMV and Epstein-Barr virus. Assigning TCR associations to individual alleles was difficult when HLA alleles, especially DR and DQ, strongly co-occurred. A further reported finding was that TCR beta sequences accurately predicted the HLA-A and HLA-B alleles for most subjects in the first cohort. The presence/absence analyses assumed that sequencing depth was roughly uniform across donors, and that assumption may not be true. CMV serostatus was the only immune exposure information available for the cohort.

With regard to this clone: Its antigen is not yet known. Per-nucleotide qualities are absent, and no much larger clonotype sits a single base away.

The library was made by the immunoSEQ multiplex PCR assay. The multiplex PCR relied on a mix of 60 forward primers for TCR Vbeta segments and 13 reverse primers for TCR Jbeta segments. A multiplex PCR assay on genomic DNA amplified the CDR3 region of rearranged TCR beta genes. On the Illumina HiSeq System, the amplified TCR beta libraries were sequenced as 87-base-pair reads. Concerning the study's data processing: A later analysis counted about 80 million unique TCR beta chains across the 666 repertoires, and 9 million to 14 million of these chains were shared by at least two donors. To remove PCR and sequencing errors, raw reads were error-corrected and collapsed into unique sequences using a nearest-neighbor algorithm that merged closely related sequences. CDR3 sequences were aligned to IMGT reference sequences to assign V, D and J gene segments. Each retained sequence needed at least a six-nucleotide match to both a V gene segment and a J gene segment. Rearrangements were classified as productive when the CDR3 lacked stop codons and remained in frame with V and J, and all other rearrangements were classified as non-productive. Following IMGT convention, CDR3 was defined as the stretch from the second conserved V-encoded cysteine to the conserved J-encoded phenylalanine. In an earlier analysis of roughly 580 of the donors, sequences lacking an unambiguous match to a single V gene segment were excluded. In an earlier analysis of 500 to 750 of the donors, V segments were called functional above 56.7% productive rearrangements and were called segregating when the between-donor standard deviation exceeded 5%. A statistical classification framework was built to diagnose cytomegalovirus status from the catalog of TCR beta chain sequences. In a later analysis, TCR nucleotide sequences were compared against IMGT/GENE-DB human TR gene sequences so that V and J genes could be assigned. Using the TCRdist pipeline, a later analysis assigned CDR3 sequences along with most-parsimonious VDJ recombination scenarios. A later analysis defined each TCR beta chain by its CDR3 amino acid sequence plus V-gene family, and excluded reads lacking a unique V-gene family. In a later analysis, 450 to 600 highly shared, low-generation-probability nucleotide sequences were removed to address suspected cross-contamination and a sequencing artifact. In a later analysis, a clonal expansion index for each public chain was calculated from normalized within-repertoire ranks of inferred template counts. Generation probabilities in a later analysis came from a VDJ recombination model fitted to out-of-frame rearrangements, and those results were checked against IGoR. In a later analysis, hypergeometric tests were used to score TCR-TCR, TCR-HLA and TCR-CMV co-occurrence, with a repertoire-size bias correction applied to TCR pairs. False discovery rates were estimated in a later analysis by permuting HLA or CMV assignments 20 times. A later analysis grouped co-occurring TCRs with DBSCAN, adding TCRdist sequence similarity when clustering within HLA-allele-positive subsets. For co-occurrence clustering, repertoires with fewer than 30,000 or more than 120,000 public chains were excluded, along with 5 or 6 repertoires with anomalous nucleotide sharing. Imported from immuneACCESS, the table was reduced by TCRdb to in-frame sequences with V and J called. These copies leave out some clones; in studies compared against another copy, an unresolved V gene accounts for under half, and the cause of the remainder is not known. V and J calls and clone size come straight from that table; D and trimming were deduced from the DNA. The sample includes 150,000 to 200,000 clones, with approximately 71% observed a single time. Of the sample, about 9.4% is held by the ten largest clones.

In total, 500 to 700 healthy bone marrow donors made up the cohort. At the time of sampling, all cohort members were nominally healthy, though unrecorded immune exposures were likely present. The donor tested CMV seropositive, placing the donor among the 250 to 350 seropositive members of the cohort. Every donor gave a peripheral blood sample, and the peripheral blood mononuclear cells from that sample were used for TCR beta sequencing. The Qiagen DNeasy Blood Extraction Kit was used to extract genomic DNA from the blood cell samples. Here V drops 2 bases and J drops 12 bases, and the junction holds 12 bases not matched to any gene. Via the germline V gene, CDR1 is SNHLY and CDR2 FYNNEI. The CDR3 goes from the cysteine to the phenylalanine over 15 residues. Only the CDR3 part of the read is kept: 45 bases, read in frame from the first base.

The sequenced sample was PBMCs. The TCR originated in a man aged 25-45 years in good health and CMV-seropositive. The rearranged segments are TRBV2 and TRBJ2-1; 8 central bases correspond to TRBD1. The CDR3 loop reads CASSELGLTGDGQFF. The DNA sequence is given as TGTGCCAGCAGTGAACTTGGACTGACAGGGGATGGGCAGTTCTTC.